Shown below are 19 T cell receptor beta chains from a single sample sequenced in a study of T-cell reconstitution after alpha-beta-depleted transplantation in children (dated by TCRdb to 2015 to 2016). The library was built by means of PCR. Sequenced using an Illumina HiSeq 2500. Molecular barcoding was employed in the preparation of TCR libraries, with unique molecular identifiers being used to normalize TCRbeta repertoire quantification. TCRdb took the public reads, trimmed them with fastp at Q25, ran MiXCR for clone calling and kept in-frame beta chains. Every entry covers one CDR3 protein and lists the most common genes and DNA from its rows. The sample table holds 200,000 or so distinct CDR3 sequences, of which roughly 6% were seen once. In total, the top ten clones hold just over 4.5% of the sample. In light of the paper, this sample's treatment or condition label describes: allogeneic hematopoietic cell transplantation with graft depleted of TCRalphabeta T cells and CD19 B cells.

Specimen: PBMCs, collected before TCRalphabeta/CD19-depleted stem cell transplant. Receptor source: a girl less than two years old with combined immunodeficiency, due to receive a stem cell transplant.

With regard to this clonotype: A read error is possible here, since a much larger clone lies one base away. Given the absence of the conserved phenylalanine or tryptophan at the CDR3 end, a read error is likely. This rearrangement joins TRBV28 to TRBJ1-6; D is unclear. The V gene lost 6 bases and the J gene lost 5 bases, with 32 bases spanning the gap. Germline CDR1 reads MDHEN; CDR2 reads SYDVKM. This CDR3 contains 21 residues. The CDR3 region is CASRTQPGGLRVGVDNSPLHC. In DNA, the CDR3 is TGTGCCAGCAGGACCCAACCCGGAGGCTTACGAGTTGGGGTCGATAATTCACCCCTCCACTGT.

This clonotype has at least ten counts. The chain links TRBV20-1 to TRBJ2-1; D perhaps matches TRBD1 (5 bases). Trimming left V 5 bases short and J 0 bases short, with 11 bases between. The CDR3 length is 14 residues. Germline V lookup: CDR1 DFQATT, CDR2 SNEGSKA (reference sequence). The CDR3 loop reads CSARQISSYNEQFF. The CDR3 bases are TGCAGTGCTCGACAGATTAGCTCCTACAATGAGCAGTTCTTC.

This clonotype was recorded a few times. V is TRBV7-2 and J is TRBJ1-2, with D unresolved. Trimming took off 5 bases at V and 0 bases at J, with 16 bases between the two ends. Germline V CDR1 and CDR2: SGHTA, FQGNSA. The CDR3 is 16 residues long. In nucleotides, the CDR3 is TGTGCCAGCAGCCCTCGGACGGCAGTCCCTAACTATGGCTACACCTTC. Translating it yields CASSPRTAVPNYGYTF.

This clonotype has at least ten counts. The chain combines TRBV2 with TRBJ1-6; the D gene is possibly TRBD1 (6 bases). Germline V lookup: CDR1 SNHLY, CDR2 FYNNEI. This CDR3 is 15 amino acids long. The ends were cut back, 6 bases at V and 15 bases at J, with 24 bases in the middle. CDR3 sequence: CASRPPQGPAVILHF. As DNA, the CDR3 is TGTGCCAGCAGGCCCCCGCAGGGGCCCGCGGTAATCCTCCACTTT.

This clonotype was seen at least ten times. V usage is TRBV6-2 or TRBV6-3 and J usage is TRBJ2-1; D not certain. CDR3 length: 15 amino acids. Germline V gives CDR1 MNHEY, CDR2 SVGEGT. Trimming stripped 6 bases from V and 4 bases from J, with 16 bases between. The CDR3 DNA reads as TGTGCCAGCAGCCGGAGAACTGCTGGGTACAATGAGCAGTTCTTC. This codes for CASSRRTAGYNEQFF.

This clonotype was observed many times. J is TRBJ2-1 and V is TRBV4-3; 10 bases agree with TRBD2. Germline CDR1 reads LGHNA; CDR2 reads YSLEER. The V segment lost 1 base and the J segment 8 bases; nucleotides outside the gene matches: 5. The CDR3 runs to 15 residues. CDR3 sequence: CASSQGLAGDDEQFF. The CDR3 DNA follows: TGCGCCAGCAGCCAAGGGCTAGCGGGAGACGATGAGCAGTTCTTC.

This clonotype was counted at least ten times. The chain employs TRBV4-1 and TRBJ2-5, with 8 bases lining up with TRBD2. There are 15 residues in the CDR3. The J segment lost 2 bases and the V segment lost 0 bases, leaving 2 bases of the junction unmatched. Looked up from germline, CDR1 is MGHRA and CDR2 is YSYEKL. CDR3 protein: CASSQDGGDQETQYF. As DNA, the CDR3 is TGCGCCAGCAGCCAAGACGGGGGGGATCAAGAGACCCAGTACTTC.

Comments on this clonotype: The conserved final phenylalanine or tryptophan is absent from the CDR3, which likely points to a read error. The genes are TRBV11-3 and TRBJ1-2; D may be TRBD1 (5 bases). Germline values: CDR1 SGHNT, CDR2 YENEEA. The CDR3 spans 14 residues. V lost 1 base to trimming and J lost 1 base, with 7 bases between them. The CDR3 sequence: CASSLGDSNYGYTC. CDR3 sequence (DNA): TGTGCCAGCAGCTTAGGCGACAGTAACTATGGCTACACCTGC.

This clonotype occurred many times. The chain joins TRBV20-1 to TRBJ2-7; unclear D gene. Germline V lookup: CDR1 DFQATT, CDR2 SNEGSKA (reference sequence). The CDR3 totals 13 residues. Trimming took off 0 bases at V and 2 bases at J, with 8 bases between the two ends. Here the CDR3 DNA reads TGCAGTGCTAGAGATGACGGCACCTACGAGCAGTACTTC. This sequence encodes CSARDDGTYEQYF.

The chain carries TRBV20-1 and TRBJ1-6; 11 bases agree with TRBD1. The CDR3 covers 14 residues. The germline V gene encodes CDR1 DFQATT and CDR2 SNEGSKA (reference sequence). With 6 bases clipped from V and 11 bases from J, the junction kept 9 bases outside the gene matches. This CDR3 is CSARTGGRAPPLHF. CDR3 DNA sequence: TGCAGTGCCAGGACAGGGGGCAGGGCACCACCCCTCCACTTT.

This clonotype has just a few counts. The chain has TRBV4-2 and TRBJ2-7; TRBD1 matches at 7 bases. The germline CDR1 and CDR2 sequences are LGHNA and YNFKEQ. This CDR3 has 15 residues. V trimming: 3 bases; J trimming: 2 bases; junction bases outside the gene matches: 7. The CDR3 reads CASSHRQGTTYEQYF. In DNA form, the CDR3 reads TGTGCCAGCAGCCACCGACAGGGAACAACCTACGAGCAGTACTTC.

In this sample, this clonotype turned up many times. The J gene is TRBJ2-7, the V gene TRBV7-2; 8 bases are a match to TRBD1. Looked up from germline, CDR1 is SGHTA and CDR2 is FQGNSA. This CDR3 has 15 amino acids. J was trimmed by 3 bases and V by 5 bases; bases with no gene match: 9. CDR3 residues: CASSPDRGPYYEQYF. The CDR3 coding sequence is TGTGCCAGCAGCCCTGACAGGGGCCCCTACTACGAGCAGTACTTC. The whole variable domain, remainder taken from reference TRBV7-2 and TRBJ2-7, is GAGVSQSPSNKVTEKGKDVELRCDPISGHTALYWYRQSLGQGLEFLIYFQGNSAPDKSGLPSDRFSAERTGGSVSTLTIQRTQQEDSAVYLCASSPDRGPYYEQYFGPGTRLTVT.

This clonotype was seen repeatedly, ten times or more. The gene calls are TRBV29-1 and TRBJ2-2; TRBD1 is a possible D gene (6 bases). Trimming stripped 4 bases from V and 3 bases from J, with 9 bases between. The germline CDR1 and CDR2 sequences are SQVTM and ANQGSEA. There are 13 residues in the CDR3. The CDR3 protein is CSVGQAHTGELFF. The CDR3 nucleotides are TGCAGCGTTGGACAGGCCCACACCGGGGAGCTGTTTTTT.

Many counts were recorded for this clonotype. The CDR3 here is CSVEDEVGKGRRGYTF. The DNA for the CDR3 is TGCAGCGTTGAAGATGAGGTTGGGAAGGGACGGCGAGGCTACACCTTC. The chain recombines TRBV29-1 with TRBJ1-2; TRBD1 might be the D (5 bases). V lost 0 bases to trimming and J lost 8 bases, with 22 bases between them. Per the germline V gene, CDR1 is SQVTM and CDR2 is ANQGSEA. The CDR3 runs to 16 residues.

This clonotype has only a few counts. This chain links TRBV11-2 with TRBJ2-1; D uncertain. V lost 0 bases to trimming and J lost 0 bases, with 6 bases between them. Per germline, CDR1 SGHAT and CDR2 FQNNGV. The CDR3 is made up of 15 amino acids. The CDR3 region is CASSLEQSSYNEQFF. CDR3 coding DNA: TGTGCCAGCAGCTTAGAGCAGAGCTCCTACAATGAGCAGTTCTTC.

Comments on this clonotype: This sequence may be a read error, since a much larger clone differs from it by one base. The chain has TRBV7-2 and TRBJ2-5, with D possibly TRBD2 on 6 matching bases. This CDR3 is 14 amino acids long. CDR1 and CDR2 (germline): SGHTA, FQGNSA. The CDR3: CASSLPGDRGTQCF. The DNA for the CDR3 is TGTGCCAGCAGCCTCCCTGGGGACCGGGGGACCCAGTGCTTC.

This clonotype has ten or more counts. The J gene is TRBJ2-1, the V gene TRBV2; D is tentatively TRBD1 or TRBD2 (5 bases each). Per the germline V gene, CDR1 is SNHLY and CDR2 is FYNNEI. The CDR3 is 14 amino acids. V was cut by 6 bases and J by 0 bases, with 9 bases left in between. CDR3 sequence: CASSGDLSYNEQFF. Here the CDR3 DNA reads TGTGCCAGCAGCGGGGACCTCTCCTACAATGAGCAGTTCTTC.

V and J are TRBV20-1 and TRBJ2-5; the D gene is possibly TRBD1 (6 bases). Trimming took 2 bases from V and 5 from J, leaving 18 bases between them. The CDR3 spans 15 residues. CDR1 is DFQATT, CDR2 SNEGSKA, per germline (reference sequence). In DNA, the CDR3 is TGCAGTGCTAGACCTTGGACAGTACAAAGGGAGACCCAGTACTTC. Encoded protein: CSARPWTVQRETQYF.

The chain couples TRBV11-3 to TRBJ1-6, with D unclear. The ends were cut back, 1 base at V and 10 bases at J, with 14 bases in the middle. This CDR3 is 15 amino acids long. The V gene's germline CDR1 is SGHNT and CDR2 YENEEA. CDR3 sequence (DNA): TGTGCCAGCAGCTTAGGGGTCCGGGGTTCGTCACCCCTCCACTTT. It codes for CASSLGVRGSSPLHF.